The 32 T cell receptor beta chains in this list originate from one sample, sequenced in a study of human T cells and chemical hapten exposure. From the RACE reads, TCRdb called clonotypes with MiXCR, one entry per CDR3 protein. The sample includes roughly 190,000 distinct CDR3 sequences, 20% to 25% of them seen just once. This sample's time point: patch test 1, 2 weeks after DPC sensitization. Treatment meaning: therapeutic diphenylcyclopropenone sensitization with weekly scalp DPC. Source: whole blood, taken in connection with sensitization to the hapten diphenylcyclopropenone (DPC). The receptors were gathered from a woman aged 50 to 60 with alopecia areata. Some clones in this sample may be carry-over from other donors' samples.

This clonotype occurred a few times. The chain carries TRBV10-3 and TRBJ1-1; 8 positions match TRBD1. The CDR3 is made up of 13 amino acids. CDR1 is ENHRY and CDR2 is SYGVKD in the germline V gene. V trimming: 8 bases; J trimming: 1 base; junction bases outside the gene matches: 3. This chain's CDR3 is CAISDRGNTEAFF. The CDR3 coding sequence is TGTGCCATCTCTGACAGGGGGAACACTGAAGCTTTCTTT.

The genes are TRBV5-1 and TRBJ2-1, with D unresolved. The CDR3 spans 15 residues. Trimming pared 3 bases from V and 4 bases from J, leaving 14 bases between. Germline CDR1 reads SGHRS; CDR2 reads YFSETQ. CDR3 protein: CASSSTVNRYNEQFF. Here the CDR3 DNA reads TGCGCCAGCAGCTCTACAGTCAACCGTTACAATGAGCAGTTCTTC.

The CDR3 DNA is TGCGCCAGCAGTGAGACCAGCCAGTACGAGCAGTACTTC. Translating it yields CASSETSQYEQYF. The chain has TRBV10-2 and TRBJ2-7; D is undetermined. Germline CDR1 reads WSHSY; CDR2 reads SAAADI. This CDR3 has 13 amino acids. Trimming cost V 2 bases and J 4 bases, with 9 bases left between them.

This clonotype was counted between two and nine times. V and J are TRBV6-2 or TRBV6-3 and TRBJ1-1; D not certain. Germline V lookup: CDR1 MNHEY, CDR2 SVGEGT. The CDR3 spans 14 residues. V lost 6 bases and J 6 bases, leaving 17 bases between the germline ends. The CDR3, as DNA: TGTGCCAGCAGGCATGCTTACCGAGTCTCTGAAGCTTTCTTT. Translating it yields CASRHAYRVSEAFF.

This chain connects TRBV4-2 to TRBJ2-1, with 12 bases lining up with TRBD2. CDR3 length: 17 amino acids. The V gene end was trimmed by 0 bases and the J gene end by 2 bases; junction bases not matched to a gene: 2. Germline V gene data show CDR1 as LGHNA and CDR2 as YNFKEQ. The CDR3 reads CASSQETSGGPYNEQFF. The CDR3 DNA reads as TGTGCCAGCAGCCAAGAGACTAGCGGGGGCCCCTACAATGAGCAGTTCTTC.

This clonotype has just a few counts. CDR3 loop: CASSAAPTDAQYF. DNA for the CDR3: TGTGCCAGCAGCGCCGCCCCGACCGACGCCCAGTACTTC. This chain links TRBV9 with TRBJ2-5; no reliable D call. V was shortened by 3 bases and J by 9 bases, with 15 bases between the two germline ends. CDR1 and CDR2 from the germline V gene are SGDLS and YYNGEE. The CDR3 has 13 amino acids.

This clonotype was counted a few times. The gene calls are TRBV20-1 and TRBJ2-1; 13 bases are shared with TRBD2. Germline V lookup: CDR1 DFQATT, CDR2 SNEGSKA (reference sequence). The J segment lost 3 bases and the V segment lost 5 bases, leaving 10 bases of the junction unmatched. The CDR3 is 17 amino acids. The CDR3 sequence is CSAPRTSGSQLYNEQFF. The CDR3 DNA is TGCAGTGCTCCCCGGACTAGCGGGAGTCAACTCTACAATGAGCAGTTCTTC.

This rearrangement joins TRBV6-6 to TRBJ2-3; the D gene is possibly TRBD2 (5 bases). Germline loops: CDR1 MNHNY, CDR2 SVGAGI (reference sequence). This CDR3 has 14 residues. Between the trimmed V and J ends, which lost 6 bases and 3 bases, there was a span of 13 bases. Written as DNA, the CDR3 is TGTGCCAGCAGCCTGACTATAGCTACAGATACGCAGTATTTT. Protein sequence: CASSLTIATDTQYF.

This clonotype was detected a few times. The chain employs TRBV12-5 and TRBJ1-2; weak D call: TRBD1 (5 bases). V lost 5 bases, J lost 5 bases, and 30 bases lay in between. This CDR3 region has 19 residues. Germline V gene lookup returns CDR1 LGHNT and CDR2 FRNRAP. This CDR3 reads CASGTTTGFFGGAGYGYTF. CDR3 sequence (DNA): TGTGCTAGTGGTACGACCACGGGATTCTTCGGCGGGGCTGGGTATGGCTACACCTTC.

This clonotype came up a few times. The V call is TRBV5-1, the J call TRBJ2-7; 7 nucleotides align to TRBD1. The ends lost 1 base at V and 5 bases at J; junction bases unmatched: 9. This CDR3 spans 15 amino acids. From germline, CDR1 is SGHRS and CDR2 YFSETQ. Here the CDR3 DNA reads TGCGCCAGCAGCTTGAGGCTCGCAGGGGGAAACGAGCAGTACTTC. It translates to CASSLRLAGGNEQYF.

This clonotype was recorded a few times. V and J are TRBV7-2 and TRBJ1-2; TRBD1 is a possible D gene (6 bases). The germline gives CDR1 SGHTA, CDR2 FQGNSA. The V end was cut by 1 base, the J end by 7 bases, with 19 bases between. The CDR3 sequence is 16 residues long. The CDR3 nucleotides are TGTGCCAGCAGCTTAGAATCCGGCAGGGGAGGTTTTGGCTACACCTTC. Protein product: CASSLESGRGGFGYTF. The full variable domain, completed using reference TRBV7-2 and TRBJ1-2, is GAGVSQSPSNKVTEKGKDVELRCDPISGHTALYWYRQSLGQGLEFLIYFQGNSAPDKSGLPSDRFSAERTGGSVSTLTIQRTQQEDSAVYLCASSLESGRGGFGYTFGSGTRLTVV.

The chain carries TRBV15 and TRBJ1-1, with 8 bases aligning to TRBD1. Germline V gives CDR1 LNHNV, CDR2 YYDKDF (reference sequence). V shed 6 bases and J 4 bases; nucleotides not matched to a gene: 4. The CDR3 is made up of 13 amino acids. The CDR3 DNA is TGTGCCACCAGGATAGGACAGGGCACTGAAGCTTTCTTT. Amino acids: CATRIGQGTEAFF.

V and J are TRBV27 and TRBJ2-2; 9 nucleotides agree with TRBD1. Germline CDR1 is MNHEY and CDR2 is SMNVEV (reference sequence). CDR3 size: 16 residues. V lost 4 bases to trimming and J lost 7 bases; unmatched junction nucleotides: 10. CDR3 protein: CASSSGGGQGNGELFF. The CDR3 DNA is TGTGCCAGCAGTTCAGGGGGTGGACAGGGGAACGGGGAGCTGTTTTTT.

This clonotype was counted only a few times. The CDR3 here is CASSLDRTGVSPLHF. The CDR3 DNA reads as TGTGCCAGCAGCTTAGACAGGACAGGGGTTTCACCCCTCCACTTT. The chain carries TRBV7-9 and TRBJ1-6; 9 bases match TRBD1. Germline trimming cut 1 base from V and 9 bases from J; bases unmatched to any gene: 4. The CDR3 loop spans 15 amino acids. Germline loops: CDR1 SEHNR, CDR2 FQNEAQ (reference sequence).

This clonotype was seen many times. The rearrangement links TRBV20-1 to TRBJ2-3, with TRBD2 matching over 9 bases. The V segment lost 0 bases and the J segment 3 bases; nucleotides outside the gene matches: 13. CDR3 length: 18 amino acids. CDR1 DFQATT and CDR2 SNEGSKA come from the germline V gene (reference sequence). The CDR3 protein is CSAREGRVAGAMTDTQYF. In DNA form, the CDR3 reads TGCAGTGCTAGAGAGGGCCGGGTAGCGGGAGCAATGACAGATACGCAGTATTTT.

V is TRBV28 and J is TRBJ2-1; no reliable D call. Germline values: CDR1 MDHEN, CDR2 SYDVKM. V was shortened by 3 bases and J by 0 bases, with 9 bases between the two germline ends. The CDR3 runs 15 residues. CDR3 residues: CASSFVISSYNEQFF. The CDR3 DNA reads as TGTGCCAGCAGTTTTGTCATCAGCTCCTACAATGAGCAGTTCTTC.

This clonotype turned up a few times. This chain joins TRBV12-5 and TRBJ1-5; D gene ambiguous. The germline gives CDR1 LGHNT, CDR2 FRNRAP. Trimming cost V 5 bases and J 4 bases, with 18 bases left between them. This CDR3 contains 16 residues. The CDR3 reads CASGLDQVAKNQPQHF. DNA of the CDR3: TGTGCTAGTGGTCTGGATCAAGTGGCAAAAAATCAGCCCCAGCATTTT. Full variable domain (rest looked up from reference TRBV12-5 and TRBJ1-5): DARVTQTPRHKVTEMGQEVTMRCQPILGHNTVFWYRQTMMQGLELLAYFRNRAPLDDSGMPKDRFSAEMPDATLATLKIQPSEPRDSAVYFCASGLDQVAKNQPQHFGDGTRLSIL.

This chain links TRBV28 with TRBJ2-1, with unresolved D. V shed 5 bases and J shed 8 bases, with 13 bases lying between them. The germline gives CDR1 MDHEN, CDR2 SYDVKM. The CDR3 has 13 residues. This CDR3 reads CASSPPPTHEQFF. The CDR3 DNA follows: TGTGCCAGCAGTCCCCCTCCCACCCATGAGCAGTTCTTC. Based on the CDR3 plus reference TRBV28 and TRBJ2-1, the full variable domain is DVKVTQSSRYLVKRTGEKVFLECVQDMDHENMFWYRQDPGLGLRLIYFSYDVKMKEKGDIPEGYSVSREKKERFSLILESASTNQTSMYLCASSPPPTHEQFFGPGTRLTVL.

The V call is TRBV19, the J call TRBJ1-2, with D uncertain. The CDR3 contains 13 residues. The germline V gene has CDR1 LNHDA and CDR2 SQIVND (reference sequence). V was trimmed by 3 bases and J by 4 bases, leaving 9 bases between them. The CDR3 is CASSIDPLYGYTF. CDR3 nucleotide sequence: TGTGCCAGTAGTATCGACCCACTCTATGGCTACACCTTC.

The table lists this clonotype with a few counts. Here the CDR3 reads CSAGDSKLYEQYF. As DNA, the CDR3 is TGCAGTGCTGGGGACAGTAAGCTCTACGAGCAGTACTTC. This rearrangement joins TRBV20-1 to TRBJ2-7; TRBD1 agrees at 7 bases. Germline V gives CDR1 DFQATT, CDR2 SNEGSKA (reference sequence). The CDR3 runs to 13 residues. After removal of 5 bases from V and 3 bases from J, the junction contained 7 bases not matched to a gene.

This clonotype was found a few times. This chain uses TRBV20-1 with TRBJ2-7; the match to TRBD2 covers 16 bases. Germline values: CDR1 DFQATT, CDR2 SNEGSKA (reference sequence). With V trimmed by 6 bases and J by 4 bases, 6 bases remained unmatched. The CDR3 has 15 residues. CDR3 loop: CSAAGTSGRGYEQYF. The CDR3 nucleotides read TGCAGTGCGGCTGGGACTAGCGGGAGGGGATACGAGCAGTACTTC.

This clonotype was observed at least ten times. The chain is built from TRBV2 and TRBJ2-5; 7 bases agree with TRBD1. The CDR3 totals 13 residues. V shed 9 bases, J shed 3 bases, and the junction held 7 bases outside the gene matches. Looked up from germline, CDR1 is SNHLY and CDR2 is FYNNEI. In nucleotides, the CDR3 is TGTGCCAGAGGGACAGCCCGAAAAGAGACCCAGTACTTC. It translates to CARGTARKETQYF. The whole variable domain, filled in from reference TRBV2 and TRBJ2-5, reads EPEVTQTPSHQVTQMGQEVILRCVPISNHLYFYWYRQILGQKVEFLVSFYNNEISEKSEIFDDQFSVERPDGSNFTLKIRSTKLEDSAMYFCARGTARKETQYFGPGTRLLVL.

Here the CDR3 DNA reads TGTGCCAGCAGTTTCGGCTCACAGGGGAATGAAAAACTGTTTTTT. Translating it yields CASSFGSQGNEKLFF. This sequence joins TRBV12-3 or TRBV12-4 and TRBJ1-4, with 7 bases that match TRBD1. There are 15 residues in the CDR3. V shed 3 bases, J shed 5 bases, and the junction held 6 bases outside the gene matches.

The V gene is TRBV29-1, the J gene TRBJ1-2; 9 bases agree with TRBD1. The CDR3 runs to 11 residues. Trimming took 6 bases from V and 6 from J; bases not matched to a gene: 2. CDR1 and CDR2 from the germline V gene are SQVTM and ANQGSEA. Here the CDR3 DNA reads TGCAGCGTGGGGACAGGGAATGGCTACACCTTC. This gives the protein CSVGTGNGYTF.

This clonotype was seen more than once but under ten times. The chain is built from TRBV29-1 and TRBJ2-5; D is unresolved. V was pared by 4 bases and J by 1 base, with 7 bases between. The germline gives CDR1 SQVTM, CDR2 ANQGSEA. The CDR3 contains 12 residues. This CDR3 is CSVVFPQETQYF. CDR3 coding DNA: TGCAGCGTTGTCTTTCCCCAAGAGACCCAGTACTTC. Together with reference TRBV29-1 and TRBJ2-5, the CDR3 gives the full variable domain: SAVISQKPSRDICQRGTSLTIQCQVDSQVTMMFWYRQQPGQSLTLIATANQGSEATYESGFVIDKFPISRPNLTFSTLTVSNMSPEDSSIYLCSVVFPQETQYFGPGTRLLVL.

This clonotype was counted only a few times. The chain carries TRBV5-1 and TRBJ2-1, with D possibly being TRBD1 or TRBD2 (5 bases each). V was shortened by 1 base and J by 2 bases, with 10 bases between the two germline ends. The CDR3 is made up of 15 amino acids. The germline gives CDR1 SGHRS, CDR2 YFSETQ. The DNA for the CDR3 is TGCGCCAGCAGCTTGAGAGGGGAAGCCTACAATGAGCAGTTCTTC. Translation gives CASSLRGEAYNEQFF.

The chain combines TRBV7-8 with TRBJ1-2; maybe TRBD1 (5 bases). The germline V and J ends were trimmed by 5 bases and 2 bases, with 15 bases remaining between them. CDR3 length equals 15 residues. In germline, CDR1 is SGHVS, CDR2 FQNEAQ. Here the CDR3 reads CASSPGGGTNYGYTF. The CDR3 DNA reads as TGTGCCAGCAGCCCCGGTGGAGGGACGAACTATGGCTACACCTTC.

This chain joins TRBV7-2 and TRBJ2-1, with TRBD2 identical over 7 bases. The CDR3 loop spans 18 amino acids. J gave up 0 bases and V 3 bases, and 11 bases lay outside the gene matches. Germline CDR1 reads SGHTA; CDR2 reads FQGNSA. CDR3 region: CASSFSRASGSSYNEQFF. CDR3 bases: TGTGCCAGCAGCTTCTCACGTGCTAGCGGAAGCTCCTACAATGAGCAGTTCTTC. Supplemented by reference TRBV7-2 and TRBJ2-1, the full variable domain reads GAGVSQSPSNKVTEKGKDVELRCDPISGHTALYWYRQSLGQGLEFLIYFQGNSAPDKSGLPSDRFSAERTGGSVSTLTIQRTQQEDSAVYLCASSFSRASGSSYNEQFFGPGTRLTVL.

This clonotype has a handful of counts. V is TRBV2 and J is TRBJ1-2; no clear D. V was cut by 1 base and J by 0 bases, with 9 bases left in between. Looked up from germline, CDR1 is SNHLY and CDR2 is FYNNEI. This CDR3 comprises 15 residues. CDR3 in DNA: TGTGCCAGCAGTGAAGTCCAGACCGCTAACTATGGCTACACCTTC. Translated: CASSEVQTANYGYTF.

The chain has TRBV12-3 or TRBV12-4 and TRBJ2-1; possible D gene TRBD2, 6 bases. This CDR3 has 14 amino acids. Trimming cost V 2 bases and J 5 bases, with 10 bases left between them. CDR3 coding DNA: TGTGCCAGCAGTTTACGGGACTTAAACAATGAGCAGTTCTTC. It yields the protein CASSLRDLNNEQFF.

This clonotype was counted only a few times. V and J are TRBV15 and TRBJ1-6; the D gene is possibly TRBD1 (5 bases). The CDR3 runs to 15 residues. Germline CDR1 and CDR2: LNHNV and YYDKDF (reference sequence). The germline V and J ends were trimmed by 0 bases and 13 bases, with 16 bases remaining between them. As DNA, the CDR3 is TGTGCCACCAGCAGAGATCTTGGGGGAGCGGGTCCCCTCCACTTT. It encodes CATSRDLGGAGPLHF.

This CDR3 reads CAWSVRSYGYTF. In nucleotides, the CDR3 is TGTGCCTGGAGTGTACGCAGCTATGGCTACACCTTC. The chain is built from TRBV30 and TRBJ1-2; D ambiguous. The CDR3 spans 12 residues. In germline, CDR1 is GTSNPN, CDR2 SVGIG (reference sequence). The germline V and J ends were trimmed by 0 bases and 4 bases, with 6 bases remaining between them.